Listed below are T cell receptor beta chains from one sample, sequenced in a study of cytomegalovirus exposure and HLA in healthy donors. TCRdb's copy holds only in-frame clones and misses some; the assay was immunoSEQ multiplex PCR. The sample includes over 200,000 clones, about 91% of them seen just once. The source material was PBMCs. The receptors derive from a woman under 30 in good health and CMV-seronegative. CDR3s include the opening cysteine and the closing phenylalanine or tryptophan. A D gene is named only where the DNA matches it firmly. Where a row states a size, it is once, few, many or the class of an expanded clone; other rows omit it.

TRBD1 TRBJ1-4 once TRBV10-1 TGCGCCAGCAGTGACTCCAGGGGGCGGAATGAAAAACTGTTTTTT CASSDSRGRNEKLFF
- TRBJ2-1 - TRBV18 TGTGCCAGCTCACCACCTCCCGGGGGCAATGAGCAGTTCTTC CASSPPPGGNEQFF
TRBD2 TRBJ2-1 - TRBV7-9 TGTGCCAGCAGCTTAGTTGGGGGACTAGCGGGAGGGTACATAATCTTC CASSLVGGLAGGYIIF
TRBD2 TRBJ2-7 - TRBV14 TGTGCCAGCAGCCAAGAGCCCGGGACTAGCGGGTCCTACGAGCAGTACTTC CASSQEPGTSGSYEQYF
- TRBJ2-3 - TRBV11-3 TGTGCCAGCAGCCCGAGCGGGCTTAGCACAGATACGCAGTATTTT CASSPSGLSTDTQYF
- TRBJ2-5 - TRBV10-3 TGTGCCATCAGTGATCATGCAGAAGAGACCCAGTACTTC CAISDHAEETQYF
TRBD1 TRBJ1-5 - TRBV28 TGTGCCAGCAGTTTAGACAGGGGGCGAGGTCAGCCCCAGCATTTT CASSLDRGRGQPQHF
- TRBJ1-2 - TRBV30 TGTGCCTGGACACCGAGTTCCTATGGCTACACCTTC CAWTPSSYGYTF
- TRBJ2-7 - TRBV19 TGTGCCAGTAAGGGGACAAACTCCTACGAGCAGTACTTC CASKGTNSYEQYF
- TRBJ2-7 - TRBV5-6 TGTGCCAGCAGCTTTTCCGGTTTTTTCTACGAGCAGTACTTC CASSFSGFFYEQYF
- TRBJ2-7 - TRBV30 TGTGCCTGGAGCGCCGGGACATCCTACGAGCAGTACTTC CAWSAGTSYEQYF
- TRBJ2-3 - TRBV6-4 TGTGCCAGCAGTGACTCGAGCGGAGGGAGCACAGATACGCAGTATTTT CASSDSSGGSTDTQYF
- TRBJ2-7 - TRBV19 TGTGCCAGTAGTATAGATGGGCTCGCAGGGGCCGAGCAGTACTTC CASSIDGLAGAEQYF
TRBD2 TRBJ2-7 - TRBV11-1 TGTGCCAGCAGCCACCCAGCGGGGTCCTACGAGCAGTACTTC CASSHPAGSYEQYF
TRBD1 TRBJ2-5 once TRBV5-1 TGCGCCAGCAGCCTTCGAACCGGGACAGGGGGTTCGGAGACCCAGTACTTC CASSLRTGTGGSETQYF
- TRBJ2-2 - TRBV21-1 TGTGCCAGCAGCAAATGGAGGACAGGGGCCAACACCGGGGAGCTGTTTTTT CASSKWRTGANTGELFF
- TRBJ1-2 few TRBV2 TGTGCCAGCAGGGCAGGGTATGGCTACACCTTC CASRAGYGYTF
- TRBJ1-2 few TRBV10-3 TGTGCCATCAGTGGAGGGTATGGCTACACCTTC CAISGGYGYTF
TRBD1 TRBJ1-2 few TRBV7-9 TGTGCCAGCAGCTTAGCCAGGGGGTTGAACTATGGCTACACCTTC CASSLARGLNYGYTF
TRBD2 TRBJ2-1 - TRBV5-6 TGTGCCAGCAGCTTCGGACTAGTCAACTTCAATGAGCAGTTCTTC CASSFGLVNFNEQFF
- TRBJ1-3 - TRBV7-9 TGTGCCAGCAGCCCAAGGGGCTCTGGAAACACCATATATTTT CASSPRGSGNTIYF
TRBD1 TRBJ2-7 - TRBV5-6 TGTGCCAGCAGCCCAACAGCCCGGACAGGTAGCTACTACGAGCAGTACTTC CASSPTARTGSYYEQYF
- TRBJ1-5 - TRBV6-1 TGTGCCAGCAGAGAAGGCGGGGGTCAGCCCCAGCATTTT CASREGGGQPQHF
TRBD1 TRBJ1-1 - TRBV28 TGTGCCAGTCCGCCTCGCCCGGGACAGGGGGACACTGAAGCTTTCTTT CASPPRPGQGDTEAFF
- TRBJ1-3 - TRBV10-3 TGTGCCATCAGCAAACCTCAGAACTCTGGAAACACCATATATTTT CAISKPQNSGNTIYF
TRBD1 TRBJ2-7 - TRBV4-2 TGTGCCAGCAGCCAAGCCACAGGGGGCGCTGGGGCCTACGAGCAGTACTTC CASSQATGGAGAYEQYF
TRBD2 TRBJ2-5 - TRBV7-6 TGTGCCAGCAGCTTAACTAGCGGGAGGAAAGAGACCCAGTACTTC CASSLTSGRKETQYF
TRBD1 TRBJ2-2 - TRBV7-9 TGTGCCAGCAGCTTGTGGGACAGGGGTTCGGCCGGGGAGCTGTTTTTT CASSLWDRGSAGELFF
TRBD2 TRBJ2-1 - TRBV7-2 TGTGCCAGCAGCCCCGGCCTACTAGCGGGAGCAGGCTACAATGAGCAGTTCTTC CASSPGLLAGAGYNEQFF
- TRBJ1-2 - TRBV28 TGTGCCAGCAGACCACAGGAGTCCTATGGCTACACCTTC CASRPQESYGYTF
TRBD1 TRBJ2-7 - TRBV2 TGTGCCAGCAGACACAGGGGGCTGAACGAGCAGTACTTC CASRHRGLNEQYF
TRBD2 TRBJ2-1 - TRBV18 TGTGCCAGCTCATACATAGCGGGAGCGTACAATGAGCAGTTCTTC CASSYIAGAYNEQFF
- TRBJ2-2 - TRBV6-6 TGTGCCAGCAGTTACTCATCCAGGAACACCGGGGAGCTGTTTTTT CASSYSSRNTGELFF
- TRBJ1-1 once TRBV27 TGTGCCAGCAGTTTATTAGGTGACATCACTGAAGCTTTCTTT CASSLLGDITEAFF
TRBD1 TRBJ1-1 - TRBV27 TGTGCCAGCAGCCGGACAGGACTTAACCTACCGCCAGGGATGAACACTGAAGCTTTCTTT CASSRTGLNLPPGMNTEAFF
TRBD2 TRBJ2-1 - TRBV19 TGTGCCAGTAGTACCCTAGGGGCGGGAGTATATGAGCAGTTCTTC CASSTLGAGVYEQFF
- TRBJ2-1 - TRBV6-6 TGTGCCAGCACTCAGGGGCCTACCAATGAGCAGTTCTTC CASTQGPTNEQFF
- TRBJ2-7 - TRBV28 TGTGCCAGCAGCCTACCCAGGACTGGCCTCGGCTACGAGCAGTACTTC CASSLPRTGLGYEQYF
TRBD2 TRBJ2-5 - TRBV7-9 TGTGCCAGCAGCTTAGGGACTAGCGGGAGTTTCGGCCAAGAGACCCAGTACTTC CASSLGTSGSFGQETQYF
- TRBJ1-4 - TRBV4-1 TGCGCCAGCAGCCATGAAACCGGGGTGGGGTCGCGTGAAAAACTGTTTTTT CASSHETGVGSREKLFF
- TRBJ1-1 - TRBV28 TGTGCCAGCAGTCTTACAGGGCTCCTCAACACTGAAGCTTTCTTT CASSLTGLLNTEAFF
- TRBJ2-3 - TRBV6-1 TGTGCCAGCAGTACCAGACTAGTGGATACGCAGTATTTT CASSTRLVDTQYF
TRBD2 TRBJ2-7 - TRBV7-9 TGTGCCAGCAGCTTGGTGATGGCGGGAGGGCCGGGGGAGCAGTACTTC CASSLVMAGGPGEQYF
TRBD1 TRBJ1-1 - TRBV6-5 TGTGCCAGCAGTTACTCGGGACAGCTGAACACTGAAGCTTTCTTT CASSYSGQLNTEAFF
TRBD1 TRBJ1-5 - TRBV19 TGTGCCAGTAGTATAGGGGACAGCGATCTTCAGCCCCAGCATTTT CASSIGDSDLQPQHF
TRBD2 TRBJ2-5 - TRBV7-9 TGTGCCAGCAGCTTAGGCGGGAGACGGACCGAGACCCAGTACTTC CASSLGGRRTETQYF
TRBD1 TRBJ1-3 - TRBV7-8 TGTGCCAGCAGCCCAAGGGGGCATACTGGAAACACCATATATTTT CASSPRGHTGNTIYF
- TRBJ2-1 - TRBV6-5 TGTGCCAGCAGTAACAGGGCGAGCTCCTACAATGAGCAGTTCTTC CASSNRASSYNEQFF